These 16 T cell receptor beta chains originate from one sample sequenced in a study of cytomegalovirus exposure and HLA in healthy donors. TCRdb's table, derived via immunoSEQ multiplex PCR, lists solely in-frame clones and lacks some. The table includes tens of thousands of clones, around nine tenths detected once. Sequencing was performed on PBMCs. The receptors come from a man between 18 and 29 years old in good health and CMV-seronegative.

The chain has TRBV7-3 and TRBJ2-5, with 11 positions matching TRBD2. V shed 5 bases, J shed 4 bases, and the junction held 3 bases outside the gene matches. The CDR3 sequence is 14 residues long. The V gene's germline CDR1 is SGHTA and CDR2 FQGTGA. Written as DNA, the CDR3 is TGTGCCAGCAGCGTAGCGGGAGGGGCAGAGACCCAGTACTTC. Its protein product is CASSVAGGAETQYF. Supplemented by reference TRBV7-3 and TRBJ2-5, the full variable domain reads GAGVSQTPSNKVTEKGKYVELRCDPISGHTALYWYRQSLGQGPEFLIYFQGTGAADDSGLPNDRFFAVRPEGSVSTLKIQRTERGDSAVYLCASSVAGGAETQYFGPGTRLLVL.

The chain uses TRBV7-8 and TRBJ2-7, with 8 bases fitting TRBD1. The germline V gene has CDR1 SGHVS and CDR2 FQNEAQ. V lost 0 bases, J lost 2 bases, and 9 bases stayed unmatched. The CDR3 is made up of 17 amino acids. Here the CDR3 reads CASSLARTGMETYEQYF. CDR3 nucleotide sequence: TGTGCCAGCAGCTTAGCGCGGACAGGGATGGAGACCTACGAGCAGTACTTC.

The CDR3 nucleotides read TGTGCCAGCAGCTCAGAGGGGGCCGGAGGCGAGCAGTACTTC. Translating gives CASSSEGAGGEQYF. This rearrangement joins TRBV11-2 to TRBJ2-7; 7 nucleotides line up with TRBD1. The CDR3 is 14 residues long. Germline lookup yields CDR1 SGHAT and CDR2 FQNNGV. V gave up 4 bases and J gave up 6 bases; unmatched junction bases: 9.

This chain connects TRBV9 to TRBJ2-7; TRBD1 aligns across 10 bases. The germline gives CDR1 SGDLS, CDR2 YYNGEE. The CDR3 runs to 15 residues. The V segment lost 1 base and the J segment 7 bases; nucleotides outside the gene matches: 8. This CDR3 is CASSVSGTGVEEQYF. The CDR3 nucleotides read TGTGCCAGCAGCGTATCCGGGACAGGGGTCGAGGAGCAGTACTTC.

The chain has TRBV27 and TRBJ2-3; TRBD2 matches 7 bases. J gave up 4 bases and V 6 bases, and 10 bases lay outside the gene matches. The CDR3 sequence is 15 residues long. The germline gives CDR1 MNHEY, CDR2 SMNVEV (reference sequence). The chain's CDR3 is CASSSSGVEADTQYF. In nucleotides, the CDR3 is TGTGCCAGCAGCTCTAGCGGAGTGGAGGCAGATACGCAGTATTTT.

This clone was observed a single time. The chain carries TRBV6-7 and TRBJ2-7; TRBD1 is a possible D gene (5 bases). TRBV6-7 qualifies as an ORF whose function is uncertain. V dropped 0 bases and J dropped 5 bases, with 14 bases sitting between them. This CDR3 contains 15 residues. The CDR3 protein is CASSYSRQLSNEQYF. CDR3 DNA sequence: TGTGCCAGCAGTTACTCGAGACAGTTAAGTAACGAGCAGTACTTC.

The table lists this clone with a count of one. The CDR3 here is CASSPRVAGYNEQFF. CDR3 nucleotide sequence: TGTGCCAGCAGCCCCCGGGTAGCGGGATACAATGAGCAGTTCTTC. V and J are TRBV9 and TRBJ2-1, with 8 bases lining up with TRBD2. Per the germline V gene, CDR1 is SGDLS and CDR2 is YYNGEE. V shed 4 bases, J shed 4 bases, and the junction held 7 bases outside the gene matches. This CDR3 is built from 15 residues.

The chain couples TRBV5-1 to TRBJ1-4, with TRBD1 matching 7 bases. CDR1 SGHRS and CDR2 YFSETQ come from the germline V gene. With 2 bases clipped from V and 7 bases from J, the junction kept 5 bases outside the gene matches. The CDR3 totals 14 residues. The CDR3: CASSLPGQPEKLFF. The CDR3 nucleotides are TGCGCCAGCAGCTTACCGGGACAGCCTGAAAAACTGTTTTTT.

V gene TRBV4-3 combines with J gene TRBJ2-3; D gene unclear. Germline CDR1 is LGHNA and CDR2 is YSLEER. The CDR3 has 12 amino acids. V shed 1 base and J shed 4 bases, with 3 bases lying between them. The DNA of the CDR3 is TGCGCCAGCAGCCAAGCGGCAGATACGCAGTATTTT. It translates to CASSQAADTQYF.

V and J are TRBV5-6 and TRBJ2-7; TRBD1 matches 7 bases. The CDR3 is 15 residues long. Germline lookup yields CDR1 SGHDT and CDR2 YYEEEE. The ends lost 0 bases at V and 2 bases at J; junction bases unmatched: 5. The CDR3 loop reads CASSLAATGPYEQYF. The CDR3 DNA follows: TGTGCCAGCAGCTTGGCAGCGACAGGGCCCTACGAGCAGTACTTC.

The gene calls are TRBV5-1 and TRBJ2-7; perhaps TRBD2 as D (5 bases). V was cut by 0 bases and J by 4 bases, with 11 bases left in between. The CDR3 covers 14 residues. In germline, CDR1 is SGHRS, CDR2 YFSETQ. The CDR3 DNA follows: TGCGCCAGCAGCTTGGACTCGCGGGTATACGAGCAGTACTTC. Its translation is CASSLDSRVYEQYF.

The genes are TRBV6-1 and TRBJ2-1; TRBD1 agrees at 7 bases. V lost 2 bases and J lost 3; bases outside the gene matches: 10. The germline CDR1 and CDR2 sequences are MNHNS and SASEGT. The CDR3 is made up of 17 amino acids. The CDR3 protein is CASSEKLSGDSYNEQFF. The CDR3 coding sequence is TGTGCCAGCAGTGAAAAGTTGAGTGGGGACAGCTACAATGAGCAGTTCTTC.

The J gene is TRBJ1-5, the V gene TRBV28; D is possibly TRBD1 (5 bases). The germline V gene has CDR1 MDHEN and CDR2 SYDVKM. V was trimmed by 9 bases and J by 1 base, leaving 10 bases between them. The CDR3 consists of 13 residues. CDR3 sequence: CASGDRSNQPQHF. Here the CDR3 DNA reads TGTGCCAGTGGAGACAGAAGCAATCAGCCCCAGCATTTT.

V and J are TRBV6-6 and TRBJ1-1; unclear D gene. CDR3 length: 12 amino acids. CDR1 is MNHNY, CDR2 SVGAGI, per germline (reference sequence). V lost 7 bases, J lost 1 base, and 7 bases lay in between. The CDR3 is CASNFGNTEAFF. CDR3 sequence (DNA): TGTGCCAGCAACTTTGGGAACACTGAAGCTTTCTTT.

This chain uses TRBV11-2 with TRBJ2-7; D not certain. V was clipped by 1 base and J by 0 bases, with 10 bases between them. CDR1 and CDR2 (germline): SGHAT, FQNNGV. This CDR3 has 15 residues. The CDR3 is CASSLVGGSSYEQYF. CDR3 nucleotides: TGTGCCAGCAGCTTAGTTGGCGGTAGCTCCTACGAGCAGTACTTC.

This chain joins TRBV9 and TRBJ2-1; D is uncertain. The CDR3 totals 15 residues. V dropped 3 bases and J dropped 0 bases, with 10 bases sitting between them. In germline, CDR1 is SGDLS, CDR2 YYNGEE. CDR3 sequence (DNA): TGTGCCAGCAGCGCCCTACTGAGCTCCTACAATGAGCAGTTCTTC. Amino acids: CASSALLSSYNEQFF. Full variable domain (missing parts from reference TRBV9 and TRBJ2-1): DSGVTQTPKHLITATGQRVTLRCSPRSGDLSVYWYQQSLDQGLQFLIQYYNGEERAKGNILERFSAQQFPDLHSELNLSSLELGDSALYFCASSALLSSYNEQFFGPGTRLTVL.